This T cell receptor (beta chain) was found in a study of T-cell reconstitution after alpha-beta-depleted transplantation in children. Overall study findings and caveats: Recipient T cells and thymic progenitors that survived gave rise to the high TCRbeta diversity observed at day 60 in some patients. About two months after transplant, alpha-beta T cells reportedly came from several hundred expanded graft clones.

Researchers prepared the TCRbeta library using unique molecular identifiers, the study reports. TCRdb re-called the PCR reads through MiXCR, storing one row per CDR3 protein. The repertoire has hundreds of thousands of distinct CDR3 sequences, roughly 8.2% of them found once; the top ten carry 6.3%. In regard to this clonotype: Its target is unknown. This may be a read error, as it is one base from a much larger clone.

Germline V gene sequence: CDR1 LGHNT, CDR2 FRNRAP. The CDR3 loop spans 17 amino acids. The receptor comes from a male patient aged 5 to 17 who had a stem cell transplant for acute lymphoblastic leukemia, so the T cells may come from the graft donor. V is TRBV12-5 and J is TRBJ2-3; a possible D gene is TRBD2 (6 bases). The sequencing here drew on PBMCs, mostly from graft donor cells, taken 180 days after TCRalphabeta/CD19-depleted stem cell transplant. Here the CDR3 reads CAIGLGILSSGTDTQYF. The DNA for the CDR3 is TGTGCTATTGGTTTGGGAATCTTGTCTAGCGGCACAGATACGCAGTATTTT.